These 9 T cell receptor beta chains came from one sample sequenced in a study of shared clonotypes between healthy human individuals. Assay: immunoSEQ multiplex PCR; the TCRdb copy retains only in-frame clones and omits some. The sample includes 2,500,000 or so clones, approximately 90% of them seen just once. Sequenced input: naive CD4+ T cells from PBMCs. Subset defined: CD45RA+ positively selected. Every receptor here comes from a man younger than 35 in good health. Some clones in this sample may be carry-over from other donors' samples.

The table lists this clone with a few counts. Other DNA sequences in the sample encode the same CDR3. This rearrangement joins TRBV7-2 to TRBJ1-2; unclear D gene. Per germline, CDR1 SGHTA and CDR2 FQGNSA. Trimming cost V 1 base and J 5 bases, with 5 bases left between them. The CDR3 totals 12 residues. The CDR3 DNA follows: TGTGCCAGCAGCTTAGACGGGTATGGCTACACCTTC. Amino acids: CASSLDGYGYTF.

The rearrangement links TRBV7-8 to TRBJ2-7; D gene ambiguous. The V and J ends lost 2 bases and 4 bases respectively, with 9 bases between them. The CDR3 length is 13 residues. Germline V gives CDR1 SGHVS, CDR2 FQNEAQ. The CDR3 coding sequence is TGTGCCAGCAGCTTACGTATTCTATACGAGCAGTACTTC. This codes for CASSLRILYEQYF.

The chain employs TRBV27 and TRBJ2-2, with 10 bases lining up with TRBD2. Trimming removed 2 bases from V and 8 bases from J; junction bases left unmatched: 2. The CDR3 has 14 residues. Germline lookup yields CDR1 MNHEY and CDR2 SMNVEV (reference sequence). The CDR3 bases are TGTGCCAGCAGTTTACTAGCGGGAGTTGGGGAGCTGTTTTTT. It encodes CASSLLAGVGELFF.

A note on this clone: The sample contains more than one DNA sequence encoding this CDR3. The chain links TRBV7-8 to TRBJ1-4; 7 bases match TRBD1. CDR3 size: 14 residues. V dropped 5 bases and J dropped 4; count of bases not matched to a gene: 4. The germline V gene has CDR1 SGHVS and CDR2 FQNEAQ. The CDR3 nucleotides are TGTGCCAGCAGCCCGAGGGACAGTAATGAAAAACTGTTTTTT. This sequence encodes CASSPRDSNEKLFF.

V and J are TRBV6-1 and TRBJ1-5, with D possibly being TRBD1 (5 bases). CDR3 length: 18 residues. The V gene's germline CDR1 is MNHNS and CDR2 SASEGT. V was pared by 2 bases and J by 11 bases, with 28 bases between. CDR3 region: CASSELVGVGPLRVSQHF. CDR3 nucleotides: TGTGCCAGCAGTGAATTAGTTGGGGTGGGGCCCTTACGGGTGTCCCAGCATTTT.

The chain links TRBV29-1 to TRBJ1-3, with D tentatively TRBD1 (6 bases). Per germline, CDR1 SQVTM and CDR2 ANQGSEA. V shed 5 bases and J shed 2 bases, with 13 bases lying between them. This CDR3 comprises 14 residues. CDR3 protein: CSVLVRGTGNTIYF. The CDR3 DNA reads as TGCAGCGTTCTCGTCAGGGGCACTGGAAACACCATATATTTT.

With regard to this clone: This sample includes further DNA sequences coding for the same CDR3. The chain recombines TRBV5-1 with TRBJ2-1; D gene uncertain. The CDR3 is 14 amino acids. The V end lost 2 bases, the J end lost 4 bases, and 10 bases lay between the germline ends. Germline V gives CDR1 SGHRS, CDR2 YFSETQ. Here the CDR3 reads CASSLGGDYNEQFF. CDR3 DNA sequence: TGCGCCAGCAGCTTAGGTGGTGATTACAATGAGCAGTTCTTC.

This chain uses TRBV4-1 with TRBJ1-4; D call uncertain. The CDR3 runs 14 residues. V lost 2 bases to trimming and J lost 3 bases, with 7 bases between them. In germline, CDR1 is MGHRA, CDR2 YSYEKL. CDR3 protein: CASSQTLPNEKLFF. CDR3 bases: TGCGCCAGCAGCCAAACACTACCTAATGAAAAACTGTTTTTT.

V usage is TRBV5-1 and J usage is TRBJ2-1, with TRBD1 matching 9 bases. CDR1 is SGHRS and CDR2 is YFSETQ in the germline V gene. V dropped 4 bases and J dropped 6; count of bases not matched to a gene: 8. The CDR3 has 15 amino acids. The CDR3 DNA follows: TGCGCCAGCAGCCCGCGGACAGGGGAGTTCAATGAGCAGTTCTTC. This encodes CASSPRTGEFNEQFF.